The T cell receptor (beta chain) described here comes from a study of blood T cell repertoires in COVID-19. Whole-study context: In each case, the material was cDNA or gDNA derived from T cells, B-cell-depleted T cells, or PBMCs.

Methods used by the authors: Reference gene primer amplification yielded estimated nucleated cell counts. Some clones are missing from TCRdb's copy, which holds only in-frame ones; the method was immunoSEQ multiplex PCR. The V and J calls and clone size were taken over from that table, and D and trimming were inferred from the DNA. The table has over 130,000 clones, over 60% seen once; the top ten hold approximately 9.4%. The V end lost 5 bases, the J end lost 5 bases, and 18 bases lay between the germline ends. Germline V CDR1 and CDR2: SGHTA, FQGTGA. This CDR3 is 15 amino acids long. Sequences were obtained from peripheral blood. The chain employs TRBV7-3 and TRBJ1-1; perhaps TRBD1 as D (6 bases). This clonotype was obtained from a woman between 50 and 59 years old with active or convalescent COVID-19. The CDR3 loop is CASSPAGDPGTEAFF. The CDR3 coding sequence is TGTGCCAGCAGCCCCGCAGGGGACCCCGGGACTGAAGCTTTCTTT. Drawing the rest from reference TRBV7-3 and TRBJ1-1, the complete variable domain is GAGVSQTPSNKVTEKGKYVELRCDPISGHTALYWYRQSLGQGPEFLIYFQGTGAADDSGLPNDRFFAVRPEGSVSTLKIQRTERGDSAVYLCASSPAGDPGTEAFFGQGTRLTVV.